This T cell receptor (beta chain) was observed in a study of T cell responses to AZD1222 COVID-19 vaccine. Study context: Analyses pooled second doses at about 4 or about 12 weeks. Points from the study as a whole: Donors were chiefly white British, with a greater number of females, and clonal diversity was perhaps underestimated. Just six AZD1222 recipients tested seropositive at baseline. Within unmutated variant regions lay the reported targets of nearly half of spike-specific TCRs.

Measured with immunoSEQ multiplex PCR; TCRdb has only the in-frame clones, and not every one. The sample holds 99,000 or so clones; 87% are singletons and the top ten take less than 3.5%. In this sample, this clone turned up a few times. Antigen specificity is unknown. The V end was cut by 7 bases, the J end by 1 base, with 16 bases between. Germline CDR1 is MNHEY and CDR2 is SMNVEV (reference sequence). The CDR3 has 15 residues. The genes are TRBV27 and TRBJ1-1; tentatively, D is TRBD1 (6 bases). Here the sequenced sample was peripheral blood, taken on day 0 of AZD1222 vaccination. The receptor was derived from an adult in good health. CDR3 bases: TGTGCCAGCACCCGGGGGTACAGGGAGAACACTGAAGCTTTCTTT. This encodes CASTRGYRENTEAFF.